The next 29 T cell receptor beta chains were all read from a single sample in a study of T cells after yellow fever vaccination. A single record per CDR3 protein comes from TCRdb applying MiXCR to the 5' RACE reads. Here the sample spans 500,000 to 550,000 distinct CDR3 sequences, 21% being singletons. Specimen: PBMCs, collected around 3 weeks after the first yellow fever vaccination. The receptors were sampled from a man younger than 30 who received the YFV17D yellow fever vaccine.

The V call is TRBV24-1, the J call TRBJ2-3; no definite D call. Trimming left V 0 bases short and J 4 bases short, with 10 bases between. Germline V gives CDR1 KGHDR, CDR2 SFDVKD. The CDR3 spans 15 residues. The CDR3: CATSDLGLGPDTQYF. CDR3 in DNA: TGTGCCACCAGTGATTTGGGGCTAGGGCCAGATACGCAGTATTTT.

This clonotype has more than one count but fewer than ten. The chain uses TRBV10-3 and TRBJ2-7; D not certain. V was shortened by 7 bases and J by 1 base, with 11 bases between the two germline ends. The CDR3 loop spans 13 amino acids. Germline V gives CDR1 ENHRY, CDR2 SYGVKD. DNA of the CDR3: TGTGCCATCACCGCAGACGTATCCTACGAGCAGTACTTC. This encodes CAITADVSYEQYF.

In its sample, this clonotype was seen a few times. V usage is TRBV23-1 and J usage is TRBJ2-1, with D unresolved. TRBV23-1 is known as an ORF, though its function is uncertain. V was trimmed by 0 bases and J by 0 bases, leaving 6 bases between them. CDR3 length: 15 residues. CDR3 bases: TGCGCCAGCAGTCAATCCCCGTTCTCCTACAATGAGCAGTTCTTC. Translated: CASSQSPFSYNEQFF.

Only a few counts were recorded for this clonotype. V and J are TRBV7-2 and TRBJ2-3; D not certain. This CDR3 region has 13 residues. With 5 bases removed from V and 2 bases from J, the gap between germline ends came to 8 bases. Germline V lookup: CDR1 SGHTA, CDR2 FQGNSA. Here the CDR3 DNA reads TGTGCCAGCAGCCCGTCGTACACAGATACGCAGTATTTT. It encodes CASSPSYTDTQYF.

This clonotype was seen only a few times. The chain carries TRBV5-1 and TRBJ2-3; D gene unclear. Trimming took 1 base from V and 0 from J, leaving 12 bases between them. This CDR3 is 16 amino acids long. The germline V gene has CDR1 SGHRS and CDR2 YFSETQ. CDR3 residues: CASSLLSSTSTDTQYF. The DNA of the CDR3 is TGCGCCAGCAGCTTGTTGAGTTCAACTAGCACAGATACGCAGTATTTT.

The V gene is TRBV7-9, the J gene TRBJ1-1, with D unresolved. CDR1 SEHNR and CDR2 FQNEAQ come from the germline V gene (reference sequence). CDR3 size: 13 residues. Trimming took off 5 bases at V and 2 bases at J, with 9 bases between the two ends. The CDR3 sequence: CASSGLGNTEAFF. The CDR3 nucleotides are TGTGCCAGCAGCGGGCTTGGCAACACTGAAGCTTTCTTT.

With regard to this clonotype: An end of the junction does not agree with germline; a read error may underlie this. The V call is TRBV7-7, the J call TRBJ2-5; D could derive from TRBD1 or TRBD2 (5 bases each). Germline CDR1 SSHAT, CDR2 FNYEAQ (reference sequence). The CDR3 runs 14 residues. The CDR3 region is CASSPRGVGETQYF. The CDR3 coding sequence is TGTGCTAGCAGCCCCCGAGGGGTCGGAGAGACCCAGTACTTC.

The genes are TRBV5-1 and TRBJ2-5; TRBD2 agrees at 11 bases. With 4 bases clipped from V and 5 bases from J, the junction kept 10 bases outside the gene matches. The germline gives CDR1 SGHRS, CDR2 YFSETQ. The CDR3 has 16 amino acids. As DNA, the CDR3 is TGCGCCAGCAGCCCTCTTAGCGGGGGGGGCGGGGAGACCCAGTACTTC. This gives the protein CASSPLSGGGGETQYF. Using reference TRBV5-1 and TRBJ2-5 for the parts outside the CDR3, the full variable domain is KAGVTQTPRYLIKTRGQQVTLSCSPISGHRSVSWYQQTPGQGLQFLFEYFSETQRNKGNFPGRFSGRQFSNSRSEMNVSTLELGDSALYLCASSPLSGGGGETQYFGPGTRLLVL.

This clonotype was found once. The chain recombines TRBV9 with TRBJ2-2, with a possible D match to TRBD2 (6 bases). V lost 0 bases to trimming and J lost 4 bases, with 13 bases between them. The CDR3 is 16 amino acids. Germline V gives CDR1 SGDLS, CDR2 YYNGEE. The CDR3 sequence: CASSVGIAVVTGELFF. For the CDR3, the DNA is TGTGCCAGCAGCGTAGGGATAGCGGTAGTCACCGGGGAGCTGTTTTTT.

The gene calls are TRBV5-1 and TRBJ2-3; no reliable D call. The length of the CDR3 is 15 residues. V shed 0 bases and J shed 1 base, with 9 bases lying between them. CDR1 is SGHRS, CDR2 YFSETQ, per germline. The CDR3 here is CASSLALPRTDTQYF. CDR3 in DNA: TGCGCCAGCAGCTTGGCACTTCCTCGCACAGATACGCAGTATTTT.

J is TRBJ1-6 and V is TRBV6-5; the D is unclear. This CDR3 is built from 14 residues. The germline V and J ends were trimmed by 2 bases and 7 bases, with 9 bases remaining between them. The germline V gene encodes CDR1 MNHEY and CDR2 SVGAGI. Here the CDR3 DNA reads TGTGCCAGCAGTTACGCGACATGGAATTCACCCCTCCACTTT. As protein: CASSYATWNSPLHF.

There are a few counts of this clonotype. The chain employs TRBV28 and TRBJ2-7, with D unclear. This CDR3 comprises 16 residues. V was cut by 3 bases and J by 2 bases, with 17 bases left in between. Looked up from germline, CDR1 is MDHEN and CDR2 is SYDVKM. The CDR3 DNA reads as TGTGCCAGCAGTTTTAACACGCAGTTGCGTCCCTACGAGCAGTACTTC. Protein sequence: CASSFNTQLRPYEQYF.

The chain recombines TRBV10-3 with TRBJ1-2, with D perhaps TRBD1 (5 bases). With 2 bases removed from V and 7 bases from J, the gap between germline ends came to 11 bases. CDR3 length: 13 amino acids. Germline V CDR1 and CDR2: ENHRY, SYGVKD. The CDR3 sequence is CAISEDSKAGYTF. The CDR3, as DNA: TGTGCCATCAGTGAGGACAGCAAAGCTGGCTACACCTTC.

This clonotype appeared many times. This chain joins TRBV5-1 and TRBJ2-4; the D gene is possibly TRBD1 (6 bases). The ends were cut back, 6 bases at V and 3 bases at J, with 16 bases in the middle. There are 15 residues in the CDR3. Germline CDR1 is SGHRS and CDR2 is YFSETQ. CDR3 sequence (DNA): TGCGCCAGCAACCTTGTAGCAGGGGTCAAAAACATTCAGTACTTC. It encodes CASNLVAGVKNIQYF.

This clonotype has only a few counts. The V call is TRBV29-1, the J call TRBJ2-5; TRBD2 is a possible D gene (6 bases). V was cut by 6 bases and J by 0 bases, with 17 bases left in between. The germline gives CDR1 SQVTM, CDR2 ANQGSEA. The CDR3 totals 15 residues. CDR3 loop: CSVGRAGTDQETQYF. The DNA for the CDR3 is TGCAGCGTGGGTAGGGCAGGGACTGACCAAGAGACCCAGTACTTC.

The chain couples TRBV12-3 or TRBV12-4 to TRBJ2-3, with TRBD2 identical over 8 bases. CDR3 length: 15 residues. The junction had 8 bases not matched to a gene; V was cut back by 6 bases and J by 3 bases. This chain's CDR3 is CASRYAGGRTDTQYF. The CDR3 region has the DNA TGTGCCAGCAGATACGCGGGGGGACGAACAGATACGCAGTATTTT.

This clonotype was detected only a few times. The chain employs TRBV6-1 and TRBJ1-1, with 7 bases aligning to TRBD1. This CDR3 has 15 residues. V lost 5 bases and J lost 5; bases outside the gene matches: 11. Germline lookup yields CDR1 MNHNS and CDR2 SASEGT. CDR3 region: CASSPTGTVSTEAFF. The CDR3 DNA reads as TGTGCCAGCAGTCCTACCGGGACAGTATCGACTGAAGCTTTCTTT.

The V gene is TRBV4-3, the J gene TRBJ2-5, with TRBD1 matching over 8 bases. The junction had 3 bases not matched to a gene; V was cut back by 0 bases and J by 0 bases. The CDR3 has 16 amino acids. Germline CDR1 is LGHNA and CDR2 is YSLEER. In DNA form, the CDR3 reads TGCGCCAGCAGCCAAGATACGGACAGGGACCAAGAGACCCAGTACTTC. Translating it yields CASSQDTDRDQETQYF.

CDR3 DNA: TGTGCCAGCAGCGTGGCAGGATTCTACGAGCAGTACGTC. It codes for CASSVAGFYEQYV. The chain carries TRBV7-9 and TRBJ2-7; D not resolved. The CDR3 has 13 residues. V was shortened by 5 bases and J by 3 bases, with 11 bases between the two germline ends. The germline V gene encodes CDR1 SEHNR and CDR2 FQNEAQ (reference sequence).

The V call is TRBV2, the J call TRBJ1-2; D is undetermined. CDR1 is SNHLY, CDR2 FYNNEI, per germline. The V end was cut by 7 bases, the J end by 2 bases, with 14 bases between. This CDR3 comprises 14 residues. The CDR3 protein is CASIKSGMNYGYTF. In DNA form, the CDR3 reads TGTGCCAGCATCAAAAGCGGGATGAACTATGGCTACACCTTC.

CDR3 amino acids: CASSPGTLHLFF. The DNA of the CDR3 is TGTGCCAGCAGCCCAGGGACTCTACATCTGTTTTTT. This chain joins TRBV7-2 and TRBJ1-4, with a weak D call TRBD1 (5 bases). Per germline, CDR1 SGHTA and CDR2 FQGNSA. Trimming removed 5 bases from V and 14 bases from J, with 15 bases in between. The CDR3 has 12 amino acids. Drawing the rest from reference TRBV7-2 and TRBJ1-4, the complete variable domain is GAGVSQSPSNKVTEKGKDVELRCDPISGHTALYWYRQSLGQGLEFLIYFQGNSAPDKSGLPSDRFSAERTGGSVSTLTIQRTQQEDSAVYLCASSPGTLHLFFGSGTQLSVL.

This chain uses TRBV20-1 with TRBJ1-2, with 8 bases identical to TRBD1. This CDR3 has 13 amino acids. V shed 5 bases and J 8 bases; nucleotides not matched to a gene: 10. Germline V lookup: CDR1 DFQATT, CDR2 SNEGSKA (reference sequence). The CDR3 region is CSAYGQGLRGYTF. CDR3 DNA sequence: TGCAGTGCTTACGGACAGGGCCTGCGGGGCTACACCTTC.

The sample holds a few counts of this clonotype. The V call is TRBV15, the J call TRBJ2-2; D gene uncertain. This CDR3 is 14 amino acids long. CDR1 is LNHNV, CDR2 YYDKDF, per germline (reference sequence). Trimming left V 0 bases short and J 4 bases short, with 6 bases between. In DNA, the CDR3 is TGTGCCACCAGCAGAGATTCTGGCACCGGGGAGCTGTTTTTT. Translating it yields CATSRDSGTGELFF.

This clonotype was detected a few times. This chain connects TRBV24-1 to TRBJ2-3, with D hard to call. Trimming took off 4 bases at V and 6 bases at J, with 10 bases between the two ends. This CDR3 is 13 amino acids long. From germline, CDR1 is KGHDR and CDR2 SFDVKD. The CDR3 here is CATSEGLLDTQYF. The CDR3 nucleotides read TGTGCCACCAGTGAAGGATTGTTGGATACGCAGTATTTT.

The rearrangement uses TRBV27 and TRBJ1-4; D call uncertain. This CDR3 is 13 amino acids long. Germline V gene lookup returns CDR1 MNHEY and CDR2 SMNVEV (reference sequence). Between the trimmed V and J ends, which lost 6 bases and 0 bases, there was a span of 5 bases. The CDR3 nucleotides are TGTGCCAGCAGGCTCCCAACTAATGAAAAACTGTTTTTT. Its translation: CASRLPTNEKLFF.

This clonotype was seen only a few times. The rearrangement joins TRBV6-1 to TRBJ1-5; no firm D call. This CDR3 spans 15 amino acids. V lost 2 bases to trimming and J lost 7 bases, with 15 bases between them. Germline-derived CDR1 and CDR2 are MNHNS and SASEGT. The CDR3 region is CASSELAPPGQPQHF. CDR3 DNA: TGTGCCAGCAGTGAACTGGCACCGCCCGGCCAGCCCCAGCATTTT.

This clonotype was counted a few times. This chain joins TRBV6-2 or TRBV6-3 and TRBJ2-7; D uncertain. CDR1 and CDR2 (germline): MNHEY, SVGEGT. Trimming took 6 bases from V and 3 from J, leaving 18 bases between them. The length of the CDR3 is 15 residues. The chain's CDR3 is CASRETSRWGYEQYF. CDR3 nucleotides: TGTGCCAGCAGAGAAACCTCCAGGTGGGGCTACGAGCAGTACTTC.

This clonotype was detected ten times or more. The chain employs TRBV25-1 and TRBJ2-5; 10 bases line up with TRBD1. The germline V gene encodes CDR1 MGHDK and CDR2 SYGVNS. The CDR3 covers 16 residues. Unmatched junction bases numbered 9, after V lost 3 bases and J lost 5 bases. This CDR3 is CASSDLTGTGVETQYF. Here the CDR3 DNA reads TGTGCCAGCAGTGATCTAACCGGGACAGGGGTCGAGACCCAGTACTTC.

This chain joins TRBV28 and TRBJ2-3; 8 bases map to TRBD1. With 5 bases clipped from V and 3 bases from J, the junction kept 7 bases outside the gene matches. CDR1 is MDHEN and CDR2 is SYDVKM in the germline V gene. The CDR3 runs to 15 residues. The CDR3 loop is CASSLQGVGTDTQYF. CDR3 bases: TGTGCCAGCAGTCTACAGGGGGTAGGGACAGATACGCAGTATTTT.